A selection of T cell receptor beta chains follows, all from one sample in a study of shared clonotypes between healthy human individuals. Sequencing was performed with immunoSEQ multiplex PCR; in TCRdb, only in-frame clones are kept and a portion is missing. The data hold 2.5 million or so clones, with about 92% observed a single time. Sequencing was carried out using naive CD4+ T cells sorted from blood. The receptors shown here come from a man in his late teens or twenties in good health. Each CDR3 is given with its conserved first and last residue. The D gene is left open where the match is weak. The size of a clone is reported for some rows only, either as once, few or many, or as a class for expanded clones.

d_call: -; clone_size: -; j_call: TRBJ1-1; v_call: TRBV18; cdr3_aa: CASSPGQSPEAFF; cdr3_nt: TGTGCCAGCTCACCCGGACAGTCTCCTGAAGCTTTCTTT
d_call: -; clone_size: -; j_call: TRBJ1-1; v_call: TRBV6-1; cdr3_aa: CASVTGLNTEAFF; cdr3_nt: TGTGCCAGCGTCACAGGCCTGAACACTGAAGCTTTCTTT
d_call: -; clone_size: -; j_call: TRBJ2-6; v_call: TRBV5-4; cdr3_aa: CASSLVWTGANVLTF; cdr3_nt: TGTGCCAGCAGCTTGGTTTGGACTGGGGCCAACGTCCTGACTTTC
d_call: TRBD2; clone_size: -; j_call: TRBJ2-3; v_call: TRBV9; cdr3_aa: CASSVGGAGGTDTQYF; cdr3_nt: TGTGCCAGCAGCGTAGGCGGGGCGGGGGGGACAGATACGCAGTATTTT
d_call: -; clone_size: few; j_call: TRBJ1-5; v_call: TRBV19; cdr3_aa: CASSGKGGNQPQHF; cdr3_nt: TGTGCCAGTAGTGGGAAGGGAGGCAATCAGCCCCAGCATTTT
d_call: -; clone_size: -; j_call: TRBJ1-1; v_call: TRBV4-3; cdr3_aa: CASSQGMNTEAFF; cdr3_nt: TGCGCCAGCAGCCAGGGGATGAACACTGAAGCTTTCTTT
d_call: -; clone_size: -; j_call: TRBJ2-7; v_call: TRBV19; cdr3_aa: CASSSIRRGTYEQYF; cdr3_nt: TGTGCCAGTAGCTCCATTCGACGTGGGACTTACGAGCAGTACTTC
d_call: -; clone_size: -; j_call: TRBJ1-3; v_call: TRBV5-1; cdr3_aa: CASSYGDSGNTIYF; cdr3_nt: TGCGCCAGCAGCTACGGGGACTCTGGAAACACCATATATTTT
d_call: -; clone_size: -; j_call: TRBJ2-1; v_call: TRBV15; cdr3_aa: CATTKVVYNEQFF; cdr3_nt: TGTGCCACCACTAAGGTAGTTTACAATGAGCAGTTCTTC
d_call: -; clone_size: once; j_call: TRBJ2-3; v_call: TRBV15; cdr3_aa: CATSRAPWDTQYF; cdr3_nt: TGTGCCACCAGCAGAGCCCCCTGGGATACGCAGTATTTT
d_call: TRBD2; clone_size: -; j_call: TRBJ2-7; v_call: TRBV6-5; cdr3_aa: CASSSGTSGGTYEQYF; cdr3_nt: TGTGCCAGCAGTTCAGGGACTAGCGGGGGGACGTACGAGCAGTACTTC
d_call: -; clone_size: -; j_call: TRBJ2-5; v_call: TRBV5-1; cdr3_aa: CASSLGGIQETQYF; cdr3_nt: TGCGCCAGCAGCTTGGGGGGGATCCAAGAGACCCAGTACTTC
d_call: -; clone_size: once; j_call: TRBJ1-1; v_call: TRBV7-2; cdr3_aa: CASSPPPVNTEAFF; cdr3_nt: TGTGCCAGCAGCCCTCCCCCAGTGAACACTGAAGCTTTCTTT
d_call: -; clone_size: -; j_call: TRBJ2-5; v_call: TRBV6-5; cdr3_aa: CASSGSGSEPRLHF; cdr3_nt: TGTGCCAGCAGCGGATCCGGATCGGAGCCCAGATTACACTTC
d_call: TRBD1; clone_size: -; j_call: TRBJ2-2; v_call: TRBV5-8; cdr3_aa: CASFPPYRGPNTGELFF; cdr3_nt: TGTGCCAGTTTCCCCCCCTACAGGGGACCGAACACCGGGGAGCTGTTTTTT
d_call: -; clone_size: -; j_call: TRBJ2-4; v_call: TRBV28; cdr3_aa: CASSIRRDIQYF; cdr3_nt: TGTGCCAGCAGCATCAGAAGGGACATTCAGTACTTC
d_call: TRBD2; clone_size: -; j_call: TRBJ2-3; v_call: TRBV30; cdr3_aa: CAWSRYLAGSTDTRYF; cdr3_nt: TGTGCCTGGAGTCGATACCTAGCGGGTTCAACAGATACGCGGTATTTT
d_call: -; clone_size: -; j_call: TRBJ1-2; v_call: TRBV28; cdr3_aa: CASRPPAGGNYGYTF; cdr3_nt: TGTGCCAGCAGACCCCCGGCCGGCGGAAACTATGGCTACACCTTC
d_call: TRBD1; clone_size: -; j_call: TRBJ1-2; v_call: TRBV6-1; cdr3_aa: CASSTGANNYGYTF; cdr3_nt: TGTGCCAGCAGTACAGGGGCTAATAACTATGGCTACACCTTC
d_call: TRBD1; clone_size: -; j_call: TRBJ2-7; v_call: TRBV4-1; cdr3_aa: CASSQETGGPSYEQYF; cdr3_nt: TGCGCCAGCAGCCAAGAGACAGGGGGCCCCTCCTACGAGCAGTACTTC
d_call: -; clone_size: -; j_call: TRBJ2-3; v_call: TRBV10-1; cdr3_aa: CASSEQPGSGQYF; cdr3_nt: TGCGCCAGCAGTGAACAACCGGGGAGCGGGCAGTATTTT
d_call: -; clone_size: -; j_call: TRBJ2-1; v_call: TRBV2; cdr3_aa: CASRKDSPTTNEQFF; cdr3_nt: TGTGCCAGCAGGAAAGACAGTCCAACTACAAATGAGCAGTTCTTC
d_call: -; clone_size: -; j_call: TRBJ2-7; v_call: TRBV28; cdr3_aa: CASSPARRSDYEQYF; cdr3_nt: TGTGCCAGCAGTCCCGCGAGACGGTCGGACTACGAGCAGTACTTC
d_call: TRBD1; clone_size: few; j_call: TRBJ1-5; v_call: TRBV7-9; cdr3_aa: CASSLGGGGNQPQHF; cdr3_nt: TGTGCCAGCAGCTTGGGAGGGGGCGGAAATCAGCCCCAGCATTTT
d_call: -; clone_size: -; j_call: TRBJ2-2; v_call: TRBV12-5; cdr3_aa: CASGTSRGELFF; cdr3_nt: TGTGCTAGTGGGACTTCAAGGGGGGAGCTGTTTTTT
d_call: -; clone_size: -; j_call: TRBJ1-5; v_call: TRBV9; cdr3_aa: CASSRDSNQPQHF; cdr3_nt: TGTGCCAGCAGCCGGGATAGCAATCAGCCCCAGCATTTT
d_call: -; clone_size: -; j_call: TRBJ2-2; v_call: TRBV10-3; cdr3_aa: CAISERLGDAGELFF; cdr3_nt: TGTGCCATCAGTGAGAGACTAGGAGACGCCGGGGAGCTGTTTTTT